These T cell receptor beta chains were read from a single sample in a study of blood T cell repertoires in COVID-19. Assay: immunoSEQ multiplex PCR; the TCRdb copy retains only in-frame clones and omits some. Counted here are under 150,000 clones, more than 75% occurring once; the ten biggest clones make up 3.5% to 5.5%. The sequenced sample was peripheral blood. These TCRs come from a woman in her 40s with acute or convalescent COVID-19. Both conserved end residues are part of each CDR3. D genes are given only for firm matches. Clone size is shown for a subset of rows, as once, few, many or a class of expanded clone.

abundance: -; v_gene: TRBV7-9; d_gene: TRBD2; len: 18; j_gene: TRBJ2-2; CDR3aa: CASSHLRGGPQNTGELFF; CDR3nt: TGTGCCAGCAGCCACTTGCGGGGGGGCCCCCAAAACACCGGGGAGCTGTTTTTT
abundance: -; v_gene: TRBV20-1; d_gene: TRBD2; len: 14; j_gene: TRBJ2-7; CDR3aa: CSASGAGGSYEQYF; CDR3nt: TGCAGTGCTAGTGGAGCGGGGGGCTCCTACGAGCAGTACTTC
abundance: -; v_gene: TRBV28; d_gene: -; len: 17; j_gene: TRBJ2-7; CDR3aa: CASSFPYSLGDTYEQYF; CDR3nt: TGTGCCAGCAGTTTCCCTTATAGCCTCGGGGACACCTACGAGCAGTACTTC
abundance: -; v_gene: TRBV6-5; d_gene: -; len: 13; j_gene: TRBJ1-2; CDR3aa: CASSYLQEDGYTF; CDR3nt: TGTGCCAGCAGTTACCTTCAGGAGGATGGCTACACCTTC
abundance: once; v_gene: TRBV24-1; d_gene: -; len: 13; j_gene: TRBJ1-1; CDR3aa: CATSDLRTAEAFF; CDR3nt: TGTGCCACCAGTGATTTGAGGACAGCTGAAGCTTTCTTT
abundance: few; v_gene: TRBV29-1; d_gene: TRBD1; len: 14; j_gene: TRBJ1-2; CDR3aa: CSAGGDRANYGYTF; CDR3nt: TGCAGCGCTGGGGGGGACAGGGCTAACTATGGCTACACCTTC
abundance: -; v_gene: TRBV19; d_gene: -; len: 13; j_gene: TRBJ2-7; CDR3aa: CASSRTVHYEQYF; CDR3nt: TGTGCCAGTAGTAGGACAGTCCACTACGAGCAGTACTTC
abundance: -; v_gene: TRBV3-1/TRBV3-2; d_gene: -; len: 12; j_gene: TRBJ2-3; CDR3aa: CASSHDGDTQYF; CDR3nt: TGTGCCAGCAGCCACGACGGGGATACGCAGTATTTT
abundance: -; v_gene: TRBV4-3; d_gene: TRBD1; len: 17; j_gene: TRBJ1-1; CDR3aa: CASSQDLGGEGNTEAFF; CDR3nt: TGCGCCAGCAGCCAAGATTTAGGGGGCGAGGGAAACACTGAAGCTTTCTTT
abundance: -; v_gene: TRBV11-1; d_gene: -; len: 15; j_gene: TRBJ2-3; CDR3aa: CASSFGGGSTDTQYF; CDR3nt: TGTGCCAGCAGCTTCGGGGGAGGAAGCACAGATACGCAGTATTTT
abundance: -; v_gene: TRBV5-6; d_gene: TRBD2; len: 15; j_gene: TRBJ2-5; CDR3aa: CASSMGLAGAETQYF; CDR3nt: TGTGCCAGCAGCATGGGACTAGCGGGGGCCGAGACCCAGTACTTC
abundance: -; v_gene: TRBV24-1; d_gene: -; len: 13; j_gene: TRBJ1-2; CDR3aa: CATSDWGGNGYTF; CDR3nt: TGTGCCACCAGTGATTGGGGCGGAAATGGCTACACCTTC
abundance: -; v_gene: TRBV18; d_gene: -; len: 15; j_gene: TRBJ2-1; CDR3aa: CASSLEAPGVNEQFF; CDR3nt: TGTGCCAGCTCACTGGAAGCCCCGGGGGTCAATGAGCAGTTCTTC
abundance: -; v_gene: TRBV6-5; d_gene: TRBD1; len: 14; j_gene: TRBJ1-2; CDR3aa: CASSTGGKSYGYTF; CDR3nt: TGTGCCAGCAGCACAGGGGGCAAAAGCTATGGCTACACCTTC
abundance: -; v_gene: TRBV3-1/TRBV3-2; d_gene: TRBD2; len: 18; j_gene: TRBJ2-3; CDR3aa: CASSQVLLAGAYTDTQYF; CDR3nt: TGTGCCAGCAGCCAAGTTTTACTAGCGGGGGCCTATACAGATACGCAGTATTTT
abundance: few; v_gene: TRBV7-8; d_gene: TRBD1; len: 17; j_gene: TRBJ1-1; CDR3aa: CASSLARTGYFRTEAFF; CDR3nt: TGTGCCAGCAGCTTAGCTAGGACAGGTTATTTTCGCACTGAAGCTTTCTTT
abundance: -; v_gene: TRBV6-5; d_gene: TRBD2; len: 14; j_gene: TRBJ2-7; CDR3aa: CARSRGGTLYEQYF; CDR3nt: TGTGCCAGGTCTCGGGGAGGGACCCTCTACGAGCAGTACTTC
abundance: -; v_gene: TRBV19; d_gene: TRBD1; len: 16; j_gene: TRBJ1-2; CDR3aa: CASSPRTGMGSYGYTF; CDR3nt: TGTGCCAGTAGTCCTCGGACAGGGATGGGTTCCTATGGCTACACCTTC
abundance: -; v_gene: TRBV11-3; d_gene: -; len: 17; j_gene: TRBJ2-1; CDR3aa: CASSLAQTGTPYNEQFF; CDR3nt: TGTGCCAGCAGCTTAGCCCAAACAGGGACCCCTTACAATGAGCAGTTCTTC